The following is a T cell receptor (beta chain) sequence with its context. Its antigen specificity is not known. No much larger clone is present one base from it, and per-base qualities are unavailable. Participants in the prospective study were aged roughly 18 to 89 years, lived in under 30 United States geographic areas, and enrolled through a virtual design. In the prospective study, cohorts were assigned on the basis of participant-reported clinical history obtained from a screening survey and a study questionnaire. ImmuneRACE Cohort 3 recovered participants were defined by two consecutive negative NP/OP PCR tests, healthcare professional clearance, or symptom resolution. In the prospective study, mobile phlebotomists collected whole blood, serum and a nasopharyngeal or oropharyngeal swab from each participant. Prospective study participants could optionally give additional blood draws and questionnaires over an approximately two-month period. Before DNA extraction, blood samples from the prospective study were shipped at room temperature or frozen.

The sample originates from a study of blood T cell repertoires in COVID-19 (dated by TCRdb to 2020 to 2022). Study-level background: Samples covering the acute and convalescent phases of COVID-19 were provided by collaborators in the United States, Italy and Spain. The material from the prospective study consisted of cDNA or gDNA derived from T cells, B-cell-depleted T cells, or PBMCs. Subjects who had been exposed to COVID-19, were actively infected with it, or had recovered from it provided the deeply sampled blood TCRbeta repertoires that made up the dataset. The repertoires were released in a freely available public database meant as a resource for research on the immune response to SARS-CoV-2. Samples came from the ongoing ImmuneRACE study (first 160 participants) plus 1,254 subjects from 6 global collaborators. The sample metadata nearly always contained a de-identified subject ID, COVID-19 status, age in years and sex. Where HLA class I and class II types were available, the types were taken from metadata supplied by the sample provider, not from assay-based typing.

Beyond this particular receptor, the publication reports: How much clinical and demographic metadata was included differed by source and by participant, and the metadata was provided uncurated.

The CDR3 covers 12 residues, taking in both the cysteine and the phenylalanine. Only CDR3 DNA is held: 36 bases, read in frame from base 1. Via the germline V gene (reference sequence), CDR1 is GTSNPN and CDR2 SVGIG. Cut back by 2 bases and 2 bases, the V and J ends lie 6 bases apart. TCRbeta CDR3 regions were amplified from genomic DNA by means of the immunoSEQ Assay, a bias-controlled multiplex PCR. Turning to the authors' computational methods: Within the assay, amplification of reference gene primers was used to estimate how many nucleated cells each sample contained. To quantify the absolute abundance of each unique TCRbeta CDR3 rearrangement, sequence reads were collapsed and filtered. For each sample, productive Simpson clonality was calculated as the square root of Simpson's diversity index across productive rearrangements. TCRdb carries this immuneACCESS record with in-frame sequences only. Its versions omit some clonotypes, under half of them owing to an unresolved V gene in the studies checked, with the rest unexplained. V, J and clone size are those of that table, while D and trimming were read from the DNA. This sample comprises over 200,000 clones, 87% of them detected only once. Roughly 10% of the sample comes from the top ten.

This sequence was found in a man under 40 who had recovered from COVID-19. Sample: PBMCs or T cells enriched from blood (not recorded which). Recombination joined TRBV30 with TRBJ1-1; the D gene remains uncertain. The DNA sequence is given as TGTGCCTGGAGTCCAGTAAACACTGAAGCTTTCTTT. It translates as CAWSPVNTEAFF.